This T cell receptor beta chain stems from a study of preoperative IRX-2 immunotherapy in early breast cancer. V lost 3 bases and J 5 bases, leaving 12 bases between the germline ends. The germline V gene has CDR1 MRHNA and CDR2 SNTAGT. The CDR3 extends over 14 amino acids. Treatment reported: preoperative locoregional IRX-2 cytokine immunotherapy. This phase Ib study tested locoregional IRX-2 cytokine immunotherapy given before surgery. The method was immunoSEQ multiplex PCR; TCRdb's version includes in-frame clones alone and lacks a portion of them. The sample consists of about 43,000 clones, about 95% of them appearing once.

The source material was tumor tissue, sampled after IRX-2 immunotherapy. The rearrangement uses TRBV6-4 and TRBJ2-3; possibly TRBD2 for D (7 bases). The sequence was collected from a human donor with breast cancer. Here the CDR3 reads CASSERGGEDTQYF. As DNA, the CDR3 is TGTGCCAGCAGTGAAAGGGGGGGCGAAGATACGCAGTATTTT.